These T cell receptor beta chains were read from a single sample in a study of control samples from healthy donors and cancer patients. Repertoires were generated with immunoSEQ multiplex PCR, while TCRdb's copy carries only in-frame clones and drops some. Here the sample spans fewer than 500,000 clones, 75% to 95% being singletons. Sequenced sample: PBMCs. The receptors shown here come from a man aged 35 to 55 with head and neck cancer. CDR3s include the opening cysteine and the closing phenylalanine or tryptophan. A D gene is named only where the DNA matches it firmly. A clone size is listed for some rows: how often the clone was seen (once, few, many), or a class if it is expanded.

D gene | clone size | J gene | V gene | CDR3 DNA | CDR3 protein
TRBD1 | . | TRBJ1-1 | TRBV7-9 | TGTGCCAGCAGCTTAGGCTCGGGACAGGGGGCTCGGAACACTGAAGCTTTCTTT | CASSLGSGQGARNTEAFF
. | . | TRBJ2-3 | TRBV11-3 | TGTGCCAGCAGCCCAGGATATTCGGGGGTAACTCCCCCGGTAGCAGATACGCAGTATTTT | CASSPGYSGVTPPVADTQYF
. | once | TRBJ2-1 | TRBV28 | TGTGCCAGCAGTGGGGGCCGTTCAATAACCTACAATGAGCAGTTCTTC | CASSGGRSITYNEQFF
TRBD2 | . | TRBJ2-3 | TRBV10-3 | TGTGCCATCAGTCCGGGACTAGCGGACACAGATACGCAGTATTTT | CAISPGLADTDTQYF
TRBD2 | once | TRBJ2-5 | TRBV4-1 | TGCGCCAGCAGCGGAGCGGGGTCAGCAGAGACCCAGTACTTC | CASSGAGSAETQYF
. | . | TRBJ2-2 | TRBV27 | TGTGCCAGCAGGCTGACAGGGGAGCTGTTTTTT | CASRLTGELFF
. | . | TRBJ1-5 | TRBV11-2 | TGTGCCAGCAGCTTAGGGAGGGCTAATCAGCCCCAGCATTTT | CASSLGRANQPQHF
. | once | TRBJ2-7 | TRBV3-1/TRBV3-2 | TGTGCCAGCAGCCAAGGCAGGGCCGCCGAGCAGTACTTC | CASSQGRAAEQYF
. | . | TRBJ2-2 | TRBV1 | TGCACCAGCAGCCAAGAGTCGTGGCTAGCGGGGAACACCGGGGAGCTGTTTTTT | CTSSQESWLAGNTGELFF
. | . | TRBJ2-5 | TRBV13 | TGTGCCAGCAGCTTACAGCAAGAGACCCAGTACTTC | CASSLQQETQYF
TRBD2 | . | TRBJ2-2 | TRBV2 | TGTGCCAGCAGCGGACTAGCGAGCACCGGGGAGCTGTTTTTT | CASSGLASTGELFF
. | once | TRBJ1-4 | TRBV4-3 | TGCGCCAGCAGCTCGGAGAGGGGGGAAAAACTGTTTTTT | CASSSERGEKLFF
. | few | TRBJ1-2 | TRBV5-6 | TGTGCCAGCAGCCAAATCGACAGGATCCAGTATGGCTACACCTTC | CASSQIDRIQYGYTF
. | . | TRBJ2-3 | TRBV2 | TGTGCCAGCAGTGTCCTTAGCGGATCAGATACGCAGTATTTT | CASSVLSGSDTQYF
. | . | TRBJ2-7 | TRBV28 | TGTGCCAGCACCGGACTCGGTCAGGCTTACGAGCAGTACTTC | CASTGLGQAYEQYF
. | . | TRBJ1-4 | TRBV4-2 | TGTGCCAGCAGCCTTAATGAAAAACTGTTTTTT | CASSLNEKLFF
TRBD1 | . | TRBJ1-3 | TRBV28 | TGTGCCAGCAGTCGGGGGTTTAGGGGGCCTGGAAACACCATATATTTT | CASSRGFRGPGNTIYF
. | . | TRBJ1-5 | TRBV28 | TGTGCCAGCAGTGGCCCCAGAGGGCTTTTCAATCAGCCCCAGCATTTT | CASSGPRGLFNQPQHF
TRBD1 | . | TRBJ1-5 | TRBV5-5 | TGTGCCAGCAGCCCCGGACAGGGGCTAGACCCCCAGCATTTT | CASSPGQGLDPQHF
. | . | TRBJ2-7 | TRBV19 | TGTGCCAGTAGTATCGATTATAACAGCCTCTCCTACGAGCAGTACTTC | CASSIDYNSLSYEQYF
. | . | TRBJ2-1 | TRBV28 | TGTGCCAGCAGGCTCAACAGGGTGGGAGACAATGAGCAGTTCTTC | CASRLNRVGDNEQFF
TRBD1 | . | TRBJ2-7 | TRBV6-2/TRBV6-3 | TGTGCCAGCAGCCTACTCCCGGGACAGGGGGCTCTCTACGAGCAGTACTTC | CASSLLPGQGALYEQYF
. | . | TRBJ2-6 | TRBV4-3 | TGCGCCAGCAGCCGCAACTACCCTGGGGCCAACGTCCTGACTTTC | CASSRNYPGANVLTF
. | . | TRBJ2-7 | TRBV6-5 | TGTGCCAGCAGTTACAGGGGAAGCGAGCAGTACTTC | CASSYRGSEQYF
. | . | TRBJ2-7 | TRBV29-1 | TGCAGCGTTAGGCGGGGGCTGCACGAGCAGTACTTC | CSVRRGLHEQYF